The 7 T cell receptor beta chains below were found in one sample sequenced in a study of breast tumors, draining lymph nodes, adjacent tissues (dated by TCRdb to about 2016). The lymph node samples were taken from the axillary draining lymph nodes of breast cancer patients. Libraries were constructed by multiplex PCR. Sequencing was carried out with an Illumina HiSeq 2000. Using fastp trimming at Q25 and MiXCR clonotype assembly, TCRdb reanalyzed the public sequencing data and kept in-frame beta chains. Entries are consolidated by CDR3 protein sequence, retaining the most common genes and DNA. For this sample there are roughly 130,000 distinct CDR3 sequences; about 20% appear just once. The ten largest clones add up to around 3.5% of the sample. The sequenced sample was axillary lymph node tissue. The source is a female donor with breast cancer. Some clones in this sample may be carry-over from other donors' samples.

This clonotype was counted a single time. It is likely a read error, because the conserved phenylalanine at the end of the CDR3 is missing. The chain combines TRBV20-1 with TRBJ1-6; D is unresolved. The CDR3 loop spans 13 amino acids. Germline V gene sequence: CDR1 DFQATT, CDR2 SNEGSKA (reference sequence). The V and J ends lost 4 bases and 9 bases respectively, with 13 bases between them. This chain's CDR3 is CSANPVPSSPLHL. In nucleotides, the CDR3 is TGCAGTGCTAACCCGGTTCCTAGTTCACCCCTCCACTTA.

This clonotype has a count of ten or more. The chain links TRBV2 to TRBJ1-5, with 8 bases aligning to TRBD1. Germline values: CDR1 SNHLY, CDR2 FYNNEI. This CDR3 contains 13 residues. V shed 7 bases, J shed 2 bases, and the junction held 1 base outside the gene matches. CDR3 sequence (DNA): TGTGCCAGCACAGGGGGCGGCAATCAGCCCCAGCATTTT. Protein product: CASTGGGNQPQHF.

The chain joins TRBV6-5 to TRBJ1-2, with 11 bases lining up with TRBD1. V was clipped by 6 bases and J by 7 bases; unmatched bases: 10. This CDR3 contains 15 residues. Per germline, CDR1 MNHEY and CDR2 SVGAGI. This CDR3 reads CASSSTGQGAAGYTF. In DNA form, the CDR3 reads TGTGCCAGCAGCTCTACTGGACAGGGGGCCGCTGGCTACACCTTC.

In its sample, this clonotype was seen many times. The rearrangement joins TRBV29-1 to TRBJ2-3, with D tentatively TRBD1 or TRBD2 (5 bases each). The V end was cut by 4 bases, the J end by 11 bases, with 22 bases between. The germline V gene has CDR1 SQVTM and CDR2 ANQGSEA. This CDR3 is 14 amino acids long. The CDR3 DNA reads as TGCAGCGTTGGGTCCGGGGACGGGGATCTTATGCAGTATTTT. Translation gives CSVGSGDGDLMQYF.

This clonotype was recorded many times. The chain has TRBV20-1 and TRBJ1-4; D uncertain. The CDR3 spans 14 residues. In germline, CDR1 is DFQATT, CDR2 SNEGSKA (reference sequence). V lost 0 bases and J lost 6, with 11 bases in between. The CDR3 loop is CSAREETFDEKLFF. The DNA of the CDR3 is TGCAGTGCTAGAGAAGAGACATTCGATGAAAAACTGTTTTTT.

Comment on this clonotype: A much larger clone differs by one base, so this may be a read error. This chain joins TRBV20-1 and TRBJ2-3; no reliable D call. Germline lookup yields CDR1 DFQATT and CDR2 SNEGSKA (reference sequence). The CDR3 loop spans 14 amino acids. Trimming took 6 bases from V and 6 from J, leaving 19 bases between them. The CDR3 sequence: CSAATGCRVDTQYF. Written as DNA, the CDR3 is TGCAGTGCGGCCACTGGGTGCCGAGTGGATACGCAGTATTTT.

This clonotype was observed many times. The J gene is TRBJ2-7, the V gene TRBV7-8; a weak D match, TRBD1 (6 bases). Germline V gene data show CDR1 as SGHVS and CDR2 as FQNEAQ. Trimming shortened V by 3 bases and J by 3 bases, and 9 bases separated the two germline ends. The CDR3 extends over 13 amino acids. This chain's CDR3 is CASSFSGDYEQYF. For the CDR3, the DNA is TGTGCCAGCAGCTTTTCAGGGGACTACGAGCAGTACTTC.